This is a list of T cell receptor beta chains from one sample in a study of human T cells and chemical hapten exposure. From the RACE reads, TCRdb called clonotypes with MiXCR, one entry per CDR3 protein. The sample consists of about 40,000 distinct CDR3 sequences, roughly 3.3% of them appearing once. Sequenced here: whole blood, sampled in connection with sensitization to the hapten diphenylcyclopropenone (DPC). The source is a man aged 35-49 years with alopecia areata. Some clones in this sample may be carry-over from other donors' samples. The CDR3 runs from the conserved cysteine through the conserved F or W. The D gene is left open where the match is weak. Some rows mark clone size as missing; the rest say once, few, many or name a class of expanded clone.

CDR3nt: TGTGCCAGCAGTTTCCGGGTCCTAGCGGCCTACAATGAGCAGTTCTTC
CDR3aa: CASSFRVLAAYNEQFF
j_gene: TRBJ2-1
d_gene: TRBD2
v_gene: TRBV12-3/TRBV12-4
abundance: many

CDR3nt: TGTGCCAGCCGTCTAAGGTCTTTCGACACCGGGGAGCTGTTTTTT
CDR3aa: CASRLRSFDTGELFF
j_gene: TRBJ2-2
d_gene: -
v_gene: TRBV27
abundance: many

CDR3nt: TGTGCCAGCAGCCAAGTTGAAGGGAAGGCTTTCTTT
CDR3aa: CASSQVEGKAFF
j_gene: TRBJ1-1
d_gene: -
v_gene: TRBV14
abundance: few

CDR3nt: TGTGCCAGCAGCCGCTACAGGGTCGGCCAAGAGACCCAGTACTTC
CDR3aa: CASSRYRVGQETQYF
j_gene: TRBJ2-5
d_gene: -
v_gene: TRBV7-7
abundance: few

CDR3nt: TGTGCCAGCAGCTTGGGACTAGCGGGACGGTCAGATACGCAGTATTTT
CDR3aa: CASSLGLAGRSDTQYF
j_gene: TRBJ2-3
d_gene: TRBD2
v_gene: TRBV28
abundance: many

CDR3nt: TGTGCCAGCAGAACCCTACTTTTGGGCGCGGATCAGCCCCAGCATTTT
CDR3aa: CASRTLLLGADQPQHF
j_gene: TRBJ1-5
d_gene: -
v_gene: TRBV6-6
abundance: many

CDR3nt: TGCAGTGCTAGACTCGGGACAGCCATTAATTCACCCCTCCACTTT
CDR3aa: CSARLGTAINSPLHF
j_gene: TRBJ1-6
d_gene: TRBD1
v_gene: TRBV20-1
abundance: many

CDR3nt: TGTGCCATCAGTGACCCACCGGGACAGTTGTACGAGCAGTACTTC
CDR3aa: CAISDPPGQLYEQYF
j_gene: TRBJ2-7
d_gene: TRBD1
v_gene: TRBV10-3
abundance: many

CDR3nt: TGTGCCAGCAGTAAGGGACAGGGCTCCACTGAAGCTTTCTTT
CDR3aa: CASSKGQGSTEAFF
j_gene: TRBJ1-1
d_gene: TRBD1
v_gene: TRBV2
abundance: -

CDR3nt: TGTGCCACCAGTGACCCATTGCCCGGGAGTAGGAAGAGCAATGAGCAGTTCTTC
CDR3aa: CATSDPLPGSRKSNEQFF
j_gene: TRBJ2-1
d_gene: -
v_gene: TRBV24-1
abundance: many

CDR3nt: TGTGCCAGCAGTTACTCGTTAAGCAGATACCAAGAGACCCAGTACTTC
CDR3aa: CASSYSLSRYQETQYF
j_gene: TRBJ2-5
d_gene: -
v_gene: TRBV6-2/TRBV6-3
abundance: few

CDR3nt: TGTGCCATCAGTGGCGCTAGCGGGGCACCCACAGATACGCAGTATTTT
CDR3aa: CAISGASGAPTDTQYF
j_gene: TRBJ2-3
d_gene: TRBD2
v_gene: TRBV10-3
abundance: many

CDR3nt: TGTGCCAGCAGTGTCTTAGTTGGACTGGAAGGCACAGATACGCAGTATTTT
CDR3aa: CASSVLVGLEGTDTQYF
j_gene: TRBJ2-3
d_gene: -
v_gene: TRBV6-1
abundance: -

CDR3nt: TGTGCCAGCAGTCCCGACAGGTGGTCCTACGAGCAGTACTTC
CDR3aa: CASSPDRWSYEQYF
j_gene: TRBJ2-7
d_gene: -
v_gene: TRBV7-3
abundance: many

CDR3nt: TGTGCCAGCAGTGAACTAGGGGTAAATGAGCAGTTCTTC
CDR3aa: CASSELGVNEQFF
j_gene: TRBJ2-1
d_gene: -
v_gene: TRBV6-1
abundance: many

CDR3nt: TGTGCCAGCAGACGGACAGAAGGCAATCAGCCCCAGCATTTT
CDR3aa: CASRRTEGNQPQHF
j_gene: TRBJ1-5
d_gene: -
v_gene: TRBV27
abundance: many

CDR3nt: TGCAGTGCAGACGGACTAGCGGGAGTCGGGGAGACCCAGTACTTC
CDR3aa: CSADGLAGVGETQYF
j_gene: TRBJ2-5
d_gene: TRBD2
v_gene: TRBV20-1
abundance: many

CDR3nt: TGTGCCAGCAGCTTGAGGGGGGGAATCTCCTACAATGAGCAGTTCTTC
CDR3aa: CASSLRGGISYNEQFF
j_gene: TRBJ2-1
d_gene: -
v_gene: TRBV7-9
abundance: many

CDR3nt: TGTGCCAGCATGGGACAGGGTGCAATGGGGGCCAACGTCCTGACTTTC
CDR3aa: CASMGQGAMGANVLTF
j_gene: TRBJ2-6
d_gene: TRBD1
v_gene: TRBV28
abundance: many

CDR3nt: TGCAGTGCTCTGGAGGCTTTTGGCAATCAGCCCCAGCATTTT
CDR3aa: CSALEAFGNQPQHF
j_gene: TRBJ1-5
d_gene: -
v_gene: TRBV20-1
abundance: -

CDR3nt: TGTGCCATCAGTGAGTCGACGGACAGCCAAGAGACCCAGTACTTC
CDR3aa: CAISESTDSQETQYF
j_gene: TRBJ2-5
d_gene: -
v_gene: TRBV10-3
abundance: many

CDR3nt: TGTGCCGCGGGGGACAGGAGCTCCTACAATGAGCAGTTCTTC
CDR3aa: CAAGDRSSYNEQFF
j_gene: TRBJ2-1
d_gene: -
v_gene: TRBV10-3
abundance: many

CDR3nt: TGTGCCAGCACCAGGGACAGGGGCGTTAATGAAAAACTGTTTTTT
CDR3aa: CASTRDRGVNEKLFF
j_gene: TRBJ1-4
d_gene: TRBD1
v_gene: TRBV28
abundance: few

CDR3nt: TGTGCCAGCAGCCTACTAGCGGGAAACACCGGGGAGCTGTTTTTT
CDR3aa: CASSLLAGNTGELFF
j_gene: TRBJ2-2
d_gene: TRBD2
v_gene: TRBV11-2
abundance: -

CDR3nt: TGTGCCAGCAGCCAAGGTACGCATGAGCAGTTCTTC
CDR3aa: CASSQGTHEQFF
j_gene: TRBJ2-1
d_gene: -
v_gene: TRBV3-1
abundance: -

CDR3nt: TGTGCCAGCAGCGAAATCTTTCCAGGGCACAATGAGCAGTTCTTC
CDR3aa: CASSEIFPGHNEQFF
j_gene: TRBJ2-1
d_gene: -
v_gene: TRBV9
abundance: many

CDR3nt: TGTGCCAGCAGTCCCAGACTAGCGGGAGGGCCAGCAGATACGCAGTATTTT
CDR3aa: CASSPRLAGGPADTQYF
j_gene: TRBJ2-3
d_gene: TRBD2
v_gene: TRBV28
abundance: many

CDR3nt: TGTGCCAGCAGCTTAGACACGGATACGCAGTATTTT
CDR3aa: CASSLDTDTQYF
j_gene: TRBJ2-3
d_gene: -
v_gene: TRBV7-9
abundance: many

CDR3nt: TGTGCCAGCAGCCAAACGGGTAGATTCCTCGATGAGCAGTTCTTC
CDR3aa: CASSQTGRFLDEQFF
j_gene: TRBJ2-1
d_gene: -
v_gene: TRBV7-9
abundance: -

CDR3nt: TGTGCCAGCAGTGTAGCGGGCCCCCCGTACGAGCAGTACTTC
CDR3aa: CASSVAGPPYEQYF
j_gene: TRBJ2-7
d_gene: TRBD2
v_gene: TRBV27
abundance: many

CDR3nt: TGTGCCAGCAGCAAAGTCCGGCGGCAAAACACCGGGGAGCTGTTTTTT
CDR3aa: CASSKVRRQNTGELFF
j_gene: TRBJ2-2
d_gene: -
v_gene: TRBV21-1
abundance: many

CDR3nt: TGCGCCAGCAGCATAGGAGCCTTCACCGGGGAGCTGTTTTTT
CDR3aa: CASSIGAFTGELFF
j_gene: TRBJ2-2
d_gene: -
v_gene: TRBV5-1
abundance: many

CDR3nt: TGCAGGCCCGCCGGTTTGGGGGCGGGTGAGCAGTTCTTC
CDR3aa: CRPAGLGAGEQFF
j_gene: TRBJ2-1
d_gene: -
v_gene: TRBV20-1
abundance: many

CDR3nt: TGCAGTGCAGACAGGGGAAACACCATATATTTT
CDR3aa: CSADRGNTIYF
j_gene: TRBJ1-3
d_gene: -
v_gene: TRBV20-1
abundance: many

CDR3nt: TGTGCCAGCGCGACAGGGCCGGGGGAGACCCAGTACTTC
CDR3aa: CASATGPGETQYF
j_gene: TRBJ2-5
d_gene: TRBD1
v_gene: TRBV2
abundance: many

CDR3nt: TGTGCCAGCAGTGAGGACAGGGCCGATGGCTACACCTTC
CDR3aa: CASSEDRADGYTF
j_gene: TRBJ1-2
d_gene: TRBD1
v_gene: TRBV2
abundance: many

CDR3nt: TGCAGTGCTAGGGGGCAGGTAAACTACAATGAGCAGTTCTTC
CDR3aa: CSARGQVNYNEQFF
j_gene: TRBJ2-1
d_gene: -
v_gene: TRBV20-1
abundance: many

CDR3nt: TGTGCCAGCAGTTTAGTGGGCAGCAATCAGCCCCAGCATTTT
CDR3aa: CASSLVGSNQPQHF
j_gene: TRBJ1-5
d_gene: -
v_gene: TRBV12-3/TRBV12-4
abundance: -

CDR3nt: TGCGCCAGCAGCTTGGCCGGGGGGTTTTCCGGCGGGGAGCTGTTTTTT
CDR3aa: CASSLAGGFSGGELFF
j_gene: TRBJ2-2
d_gene: TRBD2
v_gene: TRBV5-1
abundance: few

CDR3nt: TGTGCCAGCAGTTCGGATACCTCTGGAAACACCATATATTTT
CDR3aa: CASSSDTSGNTIYF
j_gene: TRBJ1-3
d_gene: -
v_gene: TRBV2
abundance: few

CDR3nt: TGTGCCAGCTCAGACAAAATGGTATCCGAAGTGATCACAGGGACAACTAACTATGGCTACACCTTC
CDR3aa: CASSDKMVSEVITGTTNYGYTF
j_gene: TRBJ1-2
d_gene: -
v_gene: TRBV18
abundance: -

CDR3nt: TGTGCCACCCAACCGGATGCTATTACAAATGAGCAGTTCTTC
CDR3aa: CATQPDAITNEQFF
j_gene: TRBJ2-1
d_gene: -
v_gene: TRBV2
abundance: few

CDR3nt: TGCGCCAGCAGCCGCCAGAAGCAGACGAACACTGAAGCTTTCTTT
CDR3aa: CASSRQKQTNTEAFF
j_gene: TRBJ1-1
d_gene: -
v_gene: TRBV4-1
abundance: many

CDR3nt: TGTGCCTCTAGAGGGCCCGCGGCAGAATATTTGAGTTCACCCCTCCACTTT
CDR3aa: CASRGPAAEYLSSPLHF
j_gene: TRBJ1-6
d_gene: -
v_gene: TRBV19
abundance: -

CDR3nt: TGTGCCAGCAGCTTCGGACCTAGGGGCGATTACGAGCAGTACTTC
CDR3aa: CASSFGPRGDYEQYF
j_gene: TRBJ2-7
d_gene: -
v_gene: TRBV11-2
abundance: many

CDR3nt: TGTGCCAGCAGCTTGCAAAGGGCCCACACCGGGGAGCTGTTTTTT
CDR3aa: CASSLQRAHTGELFF
j_gene: TRBJ2-2
d_gene: -
v_gene: TRBV5-4
abundance: -

CDR3nt: TGTGCCAGTAGCGGGACTAGCGGAGGGTGGACCGGGGAGCTGTTTTTT
CDR3aa: CASSGTSGGWTGELFF
j_gene: TRBJ2-2
d_gene: TRBD2
v_gene: TRBV19
abundance: many

CDR3nt: TGTGCCAGCAGTTTATGGGGCAGAGAGCAGTCCTTC
CDR3aa: CASSLWGREQSF
j_gene: TRBJ2-7
d_gene: -
v_gene: TRBV28
abundance: many